This TCR beta chain stems from a study of T cell responses to AZD1222 COVID-19 vaccine. Study-wide findings and caveats: The donors showed a predominance of white British ancestry and of females, with possible underestimation of clonal diversity.

As concerns this clone: Its antigen is unknown.

Using immunoSEQ multiplex PCR, the repertoire was profiled, and TCRdb retains in-frame clones only, with some absent. Here the sample spans approximately 190,000 clones, approximately 95% being singletons. Sequenced material: peripheral blood, taken 28 days after the second AZD1222 dose. The clonotype comes from an adult who received the AZD1222 COVID-19 vaccine.

CDR3 DNA: TGTGCCAGTAGTCCGACAGGGGTAAATCAGCCCCAGCATTTT. The encoded protein is CASSPTGVNQPQHF. This chain uses TRBV19 with TRBJ1-5; TRBD1 agrees at 8 bases. The V gene end was trimmed by 5 bases and the J gene end by 4 bases; junction bases not matched to a gene: 4. CDR3 size: 14 residues. In germline, CDR1 is LNHDA, CDR2 SQIVND (reference sequence).